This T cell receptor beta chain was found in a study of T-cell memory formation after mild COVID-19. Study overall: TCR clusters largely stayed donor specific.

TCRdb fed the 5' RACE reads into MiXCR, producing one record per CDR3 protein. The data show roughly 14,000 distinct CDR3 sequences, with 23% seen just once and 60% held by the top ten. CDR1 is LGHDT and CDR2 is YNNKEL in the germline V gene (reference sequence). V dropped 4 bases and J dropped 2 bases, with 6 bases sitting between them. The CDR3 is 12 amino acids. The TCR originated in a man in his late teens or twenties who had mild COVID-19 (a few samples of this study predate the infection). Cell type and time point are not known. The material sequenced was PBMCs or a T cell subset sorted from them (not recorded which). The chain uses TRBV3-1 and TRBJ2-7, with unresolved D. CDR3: CASSRSTYEQYF. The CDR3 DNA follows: TGTGCCAGCAGCCGATCCACCTACGAGCAGTACTTC.